Below, one TCR beta chain is given with its context. Its antigen is unidentified. These donors, healthy bone marrow donors, were studied. The PCR was carried out with 60 Vbeta primers and 13 Jbeta primers. This table comes from immunoSEQ multiplex PCR, and its TCRdb copy is limited to in-frame clones, with some not included. The repertoire has around 110,000 clones, 79% of them found once; the top ten carry approximately 4.3%. The data derive from a study of cytomegalovirus exposure and HLA in healthy donors. The CDR3 spans 16 residues. The V gene's germline CDR1 is SGHTA and CDR2 FQGTGA. Trimming cost V 5 bases and J 4 bases; bases outside gene matches: 7. Overall study results and limits: An assumption of roughly uniform sequencing depth across donors underlay the presence/absence analyses. Earlier results showed most TCR beta V segments being productive about 87% or about 30% of the time.

The specimen sequenced was PBMCs. The source is a man aged 25-40 years in good health and CMV-seropositive. The rearrangement joins TRBV7-3 to TRBJ2-2, with 10 bases lining up with TRBD1. CDR3 region: CASSPRQGARTGELFF. The DNA for the CDR3 is TGTGCCAGCAGCCCAAGACAGGGGGCTCGCACCGGGGAGCTGTTTTTT.